This T cell receptor beta chain was captured in a study of vaccination effects on CD4 cells after COVID-19. Some clones are missing from TCRdb's copy, which holds only in-frame ones; the method was immunoSEQ multiplex PCR. The table includes roughly 24,000 clones, about four fifths detected once. With regard to this clone: What it recognizes is unknown.

Using viral peptide pools, the ViraFEST assay grew out antigen-specific CD4+ T cells prior to sequencing. A 10-day culture period preceded the isolation of CD4+ T cells. Participants completed two doses of the BNT162b2 or mRNA-1273 vaccine. This CDR3 comprises 16 residues. CDR1 SGHTA and CDR2 FQGTGA come from the germline V gene. The V gene lost 4 bases and the J gene lost 0 bases, with 13 bases spanning the gap. The sample was CD4+ T cells from PBMCs cultured with SARS-CoV-2 spike peptides, taken after COVID-19 vaccination. The sequence was obtained from a human donor who received a COVID-19 vaccine. Some clones in this sample may be carry-over from other donors' samples. This chain connects TRBV7-3 to TRBJ2-1, with D uncertain. The CDR3 loop is CASSSSGASSYNEQFF. The CDR3 DNA follows: TGTGCCAGCAGCTCCTCTGGCGCGAGCTCCTACAATGAGCAGTTCTTC.